A single sample gave rise to the 21 T cell receptor beta chains below, sequenced in a study of shared clonotypes between healthy human individuals. Naive CD8 cells comprised CD45RO-negative, CCR7-positively selected cells, excluding terminally differentiated effector memory CD45RA+ cells. TCRdb's copy holds only in-frame clones and misses some; the assay was immunoSEQ multiplex PCR. Of 750,000 to 1,000,000 clones detected, around 93% appear once; the ten largest clones hold around 24%. Material for sequencing was naive CD8+ T cells sorted from blood. The receptors derive from a man between 25 and 39 years old in good health.

The chain carries TRBV19 and TRBJ2-7; D may be TRBD2 (6 bases). CDR1 and CDR2 (germline): LNHDA, SQIVND (reference sequence). Trimming pared 3 bases from V and 5 bases from J, leaving 20 bases between. The CDR3 loop spans 16 amino acids. The CDR3 region is CASSIVSGSYSDEQYF. The CDR3 DNA reads TGTGCCAGTAGTATCGTAAGCGGGTCCTATTCGGACGAGCAGTACTTC.

The V gene is TRBV2, the J gene TRBJ2-7, with D hard to call. The V and J ends lost 2 bases and 3 bases respectively, with 8 bases between them. CDR1 SNHLY and CDR2 FYNNEI come from the germline V gene. This CDR3 is 13 amino acids long. In DNA, the CDR3 is TGTGCCAGCAGTGAAAGGGCCTACTACGAGCAGTACTTC. This gives the protein CASSERAYYEQYF.

V is TRBV28 and J is TRBJ2-7, with no clear D. V lost 5 bases, J lost 1 base, and 15 bases lay in between. The CDR3 sequence is 15 residues long. CDR1 is MDHEN and CDR2 is SYDVKM in the germline V gene. DNA for the CDR3: TGTGCCAGCAGTCCCCAAGAAGGGAATTCCTACGAGCAGTACTTC. Amino acid sequence: CASSPQEGNSYEQYF.

The V gene is TRBV4-1, the J gene TRBJ2-3; weak D call: TRBD2 (5 bases). This CDR3 comprises 15 residues. V was cut by 0 bases and J by 0 bases, with 7 bases left in between. The V gene's germline CDR1 is MGHRA and CDR2 YSYEKL. CDR3 sequence (DNA): TGCGCCAGCAGCCAAGATCGGGGTAGCACAGATACGCAGTATTTT. Residues: CASSQDRGSTDTQYF.

Comments on this clone: The same CDR3 arises from other DNA sequences in this sample as well. The chain joins TRBV7-6 to TRBJ1-1; D is undetermined. Trimming took off 4 bases at V and 3 bases at J, with 9 bases between the two ends. The CDR3 totals 13 residues. Germline loops: CDR1 SGHVS, CDR2 FNYEAQ. The CDR3 sequence: CASSSSGYTEAFF. The CDR3 DNA follows: TGTGCCAGCAGCTCGTCGGGGTACACTGAAGCTTTCTTT. The full variable domain, rest sourced from reference TRBV7-6 and TRBJ1-1, is GAGVSQSPRYKVTKRGQDVALRCDPISGHVSLYWYRQALGQGPEFLTYFNYEAQQDKSGLPNDRFSAERPEGSISTLTIQRTEQRDSAMYRCASSSSGYTEAFFGQGTRLTVV.

V usage is TRBV9 and J usage is TRBJ2-2; 14 bases are a match to TRBD2. After removal of 3 bases from V and 0 bases from J, the junction contained 7 bases not matched to a gene. Germline CDR1 is SGDLS and CDR2 is YYNGEE. The CDR3 length is 19 residues. CDR3 bases: TGTGCCAGCAGCGACCCCGGGACTAGCGGGAGCACGAACACCGGGGAGCTGTTTTTT. Its translation is CASSDPGTSGSTNTGELFF.

J is TRBJ2-7 and V is TRBV9; unclear D gene. The CDR3 totals 14 residues. Germline-derived CDR1 and CDR2 are SGDLS and YYNGEE. Trimming cost V 4 bases and J 2 bases, with 13 bases left between them. The CDR3 region is CASSPDWDTYEQYF. The CDR3 DNA sequence: TGTGCCAGCAGCCCAGACTGGGATACCTACGAGCAGTACTTC.

The chain recombines TRBV7-9 with TRBJ1-5; maybe TRBD1 (6 bases). There are 14 residues in the CDR3. Looked up from germline, CDR1 is SEHNR and CDR2 is FQNEAQ (reference sequence). The germline V and J ends were trimmed by 5 bases and 6 bases, with 14 bases remaining between them. This CDR3 reads CASSATQGLQPQHF. The CDR3 nucleotides are TGTGCCAGCAGCGCCACCCAGGGGCTTCAGCCCCAGCATTTT. Variable domain in full (rest from reference TRBV7-9 and TRBJ1-5): DTGVSQNPRHKITKRGQNVTFRCDPISEHNRLYWYRQTLGQGPEFLTYFQNEAQLEKSRLLSDRFSAERPKGSFSTLEIQRTEQGDSAMYLCASSATQGLQPQHFGDGTRLSIL.

This rearrangement joins TRBV5-4 to TRBJ2-7, with TRBD1 matching over 10 bases. The CDR3 totals 16 residues. Trimming at V came to 2 bases and at J to 3 bases, leaving 8 bases not matched to a gene. Looked up from germline, CDR1 is SGHNT and CDR2 is YYREEE (reference sequence). The CDR3 DNA is TGTGCCAGCAGCTTTTTTTCCGGGACAGGGGACTACGAGCAGTACTTC. It specifies CASSFFSGTGDYEQYF.

The chain links TRBV10-3 to TRBJ2-1; 11 bases fit TRBD1. The CDR3 runs to 15 residues. Germline lookup yields CDR1 ENHRY and CDR2 SYGVKD. V lost 10 bases, J lost 7 bases, and 12 bases stayed unmatched. This CDR3 is CATLKSGQGVNEQFF. The CDR3 region has the DNA TGTGCCACCTTAAAATCGGGACAGGGGGTGAATGAGCAGTTCTTC.

The chain combines TRBV7-6 with TRBJ2-5, with D perhaps TRBD2 (5 bases). There are 16 residues in the CDR3. The germline V and J ends were trimmed by 2 bases and 5 bases, with 18 bases remaining between them. Germline assignment: CDR1 SGHVS and CDR2 FNYEAQ. The CDR3 loop reads CASSLFIEELGETQYF. The CDR3 nucleotides are TGTGCCAGCAGCTTATTTATTGAAGAACTAGGGGAGACCCAGTACTTC.

This clone was seen a single time. The J gene is TRBJ1-1, the V gene TRBV5-5; D perhaps matches TRBD1 (5 bases). The CDR3 sequence is 14 residues long. Per the germline V gene, CDR1 is SGHKS and CDR2 is YYEKEE (reference sequence). Between the trimmed V and J ends, which lost 4 bases and 6 bases, there was a span of 16 bases. CDR3 DNA sequence: TGTGCCAGCAGCCCACGGGGGTTGGCACCTGAAGCTTTCTTT. It codes for CASSPRGLAPEAFF.

The chain joins TRBV7-9 to TRBJ1-2; the D gene is possibly TRBD1 (6 bases). Per germline, CDR1 SEHNR and CDR2 FQNEAQ (reference sequence). The CDR3 runs to 10 residues. V shed 4 bases and J shed 9 bases, with 6 bases lying between them. In nucleotides, the CDR3 is TGTGCCAGCAGCTGGGACAGCTACACCTTC. Its translation is CASSWDSYTF.

The V gene is TRBV27, the J gene TRBJ2-7; 9 bases align to TRBD1. This CDR3 has 15 residues. V dropped 5 bases and J dropped 4; count of bases not matched to a gene: 9. Germline V CDR1 and CDR2: MNHEY, SMNVEV (reference sequence). CDR3 DNA sequence: TGTGCCAGCAGTCCCGGGGGGACAGGGTTGTACGAGCAGTACTTC. The encoded protein is CASSPGGTGLYEQYF.

The chain combines TRBV4-3 with TRBJ1-5; D gene unclear. The germline V gene encodes CDR1 LGHNA and CDR2 YSLEER. V was pared by 1 base and J by 4 bases, with 11 bases between. This CDR3 has 15 amino acids. For the CDR3, the DNA is TGCGCCAGCAGCCAAGCATTGGGAGCTAATCAGCCCCAGCATTTT. Its protein is CASSQALGANQPQHF.

The chain joins TRBV29-1 to TRBJ1-1, with 9 nucleotides matching TRBD1. The CDR3 extends over 13 amino acids. Germline V gives CDR1 SQVTM, CDR2 ANQGSEA. V lost 4 bases, J lost 3 bases, and 3 bases stayed unmatched. Here the CDR3 reads CSVVDRGYTEAFF. DNA for the CDR3: TGCAGCGTTGTGGACAGGGGCTACACTGAAGCTTTCTTT.

The genes are TRBV7-6 and TRBJ2-3, with D tentatively TRBD1 (7 bases). Looked up from germline, CDR1 is SGHVS and CDR2 is FNYEAQ. CDR3 length equals 15 residues. Trimming stripped 6 bases from V and 0 bases from J, with 13 bases between. CDR3 residues: CASRKQGTSTDTQYF. In nucleotides, the CDR3 is TGTGCCAGCAGAAAACAGGGGACTAGCACAGATACGCAGTATTTT.

V usage is TRBV6-1 and J usage is TRBJ1-4, with D unresolved. The ends were cut back, 1 base at V and 7 bases at J, with 7 bases in the middle. The CDR3 sequence is 13 residues long. Looked up from germline, CDR1 is MNHNS and CDR2 is SASEGT. For the CDR3, the DNA is TGTGCCAGCAGTGAAGACCGGGGTGAAAAACTGTTTTTT. This codes for CASSEDRGEKLFF.

The V gene is TRBV11-2, the J gene TRBJ2-7, with 8 bases fitting TRBD1. CDR1 is SGHAT, CDR2 FQNNGV, per germline. CDR3 size: 14 residues. V lost 5 bases, J lost 4 bases, and 7 bases stayed unmatched. CDR3 sequence (DNA): TGTGCCAGCAGCATGGGGACAGGAGGTTACGAGCAGTACTTC. Translated: CASSMGTGGYEQYF.

This clone was observed a single time. The chain employs TRBV28 and TRBJ1-2; D gene ambiguous. Trimming removed 7 bases at V and 1 base at J, with 7 bases between. The CDR3 length is 12 residues. CDR1 is MDHEN, CDR2 SYDVKM, per germline. CDR3 loop: CASNPDNYGYTF. The CDR3 DNA is TGTGCCAGCAATCCCGATAACTATGGCTACACCTTC.

Notes on this clone: The same CDR3 arises from other DNA sequences in this sample as well. The rearrangement uses TRBV7-6 and TRBJ2-2; no reliable D call. The CDR3 consists of 14 residues. Germline loops: CDR1 SGHVS, CDR2 FNYEAQ. The V end was cut by 1 base, the J end by 2 bases, with 5 bases between. The CDR3 loop reads CASSLGSNTGELFF. DNA of the CDR3: TGTGCCAGCAGCTTAGGATCAAACACCGGGGAGCTGTTTTTT.